The next 23 T cell receptor beta chains were all read from a single sample in a study of OX40 agonist ivuxolimab in advanced cancers. Some clones are missing from TCRdb's copy, which holds only in-frame ones; the method was immunoSEQ multiplex PCR. The data hold tens of thousands of clones, with around four fifths observed a single time. This material consisted of CD4+ or CD8+ T cells sorted from blood, taken in a trial of the OX40 agonist ivuxolimab. All receptors come from an adult with an advanced solid tumor such as melanoma, head and neck, liver or kidney cancer.

CDR3 amino acids: CASRADMHNSPLHF. CDR3 in DNA: TGTGCCAGCAGGGCCGACATGCATAATTCACCCCTCCACTTT. This chain connects TRBV6-5 to TRBJ1-6; no clear D gene. The germline CDR1 and CDR2 sequences are MNHEY and SVGAGI. The CDR3 spans 14 residues. Trimming shortened V by 6 bases and J by 5 bases, and 11 bases separated the two germline ends.

The chain couples TRBV5-4 to TRBJ1-4; D is possibly TRBD1 (5 bases). CDR3 length equals 15 residues. Looked up from germline, CDR1 is SGHNT and CDR2 is YYREEE (reference sequence). V lost 2 bases and J 3 bases, leaving 11 bases between the germline ends. CDR3 region: CASSLGGEANEKLFF. DNA of the CDR3: TGTGCCAGCAGCTTAGGAGGGGAGGCTAATGAAAAACTGTTTTTT.

In its sample, this clone was seen a few times. This rearrangement joins TRBV4-3 to TRBJ2-1; TRBD2 agrees at 9 bases. Trimming took 4 bases from V and 13 from J; bases not matched to a gene: 14. Germline V gene lookup returns CDR1 LGHNA and CDR2 YSLEER. The CDR3 loop spans 15 amino acids. The CDR3 region is CASSRGAGGPMDQFF. CDR3 nucleotides: TGCGCCAGCAGCCGGGGGGCGGGAGGGCCGATGGATCAGTTCTTC.

The gene calls are TRBV5-1 and TRBJ2-5; 8 nucleotides agree with TRBD2. With V trimmed by 1 base and J by 1 base, 3 bases remained unmatched. The CDR3 loop spans 15 amino acids. Germline V CDR1 and CDR2: SGHRS, YFSETQ. The CDR3 loop is CASSLTSGGQETQYF. DNA for the CDR3: TGCGCCAGCAGCTTGACTAGCGGAGGCCAAGAGACCCAGTACTTC.

V is TRBV27 and J is TRBJ2-1; 9 bases line up with TRBD2. CDR3 length: 18 residues. V lost 7 bases, J lost 3 bases, and 16 bases stayed unmatched. CDR1 and CDR2 (germline): MNHEY, SMNVEV (reference sequence). CDR3 region: CASTGPGGREGHYNEQFF. CDR3 coding DNA: TGTGCCAGCACTGGACCTGGGGGGCGGGAGGGCCACTACAATGAGCAGTTCTTC.

The table lists this clone with a count of one. J is TRBJ2-3 and V is TRBV6-1; 8 bases line up with TRBD2. In germline, CDR1 is MNHNS, CDR2 SASEGT. This CDR3 is built from 16 residues. V shed 2 bases, J shed 5 bases, and the junction held 9 bases outside the gene matches. The CDR3 region is CASSERTSRVRDTQYF. The CDR3 bases are TGTGCCAGCAGTGAAAGGACTAGCCGAGTTAGAGATACGCAGTATTTT.

The chain employs TRBV28 and TRBJ1-5, with a tentative D call TRBD1 (6 bases). This CDR3 is built from 17 residues. V was trimmed by 5 bases and J by 0 bases, leaving 17 bases between them. CDR1 and CDR2 (germline): MDHEN, SYDVKM. In DNA form, the CDR3 reads TGTGCCAGCAGTCCCGGACAGTCTACTTATAGCAATCAGCCCCAGCATTTT. As protein: CASSPGQSTYSNQPQHF.

The rearrangement joins TRBV14 to TRBJ1-1, with D tentatively TRBD1 (5 bases). Germline CDR1 reads SGHDN; CDR2 reads FVKESK. The CDR3 contains 15 residues. Trimming stripped 6 bases from V and 7 bases from J, with 21 bases between. Here the CDR3 reads CASSQELLTGDEAFF. The CDR3 DNA is TGTGCCAGCAGTCAGGAACTCCTAACAGGAGATGAAGCTTTCTTT.

The V gene is TRBV6-5, the J gene TRBJ1-6; no reliable D call. The ends were cut back, 0 bases at V and 11 bases at J, with 8 bases in the middle. Germline CDR1 is MNHEY and CDR2 is SVGAGI. This CDR3 comprises 13 residues. This chain's CDR3 is CASSYSSAAPLHF. CDR3 in DNA: TGTGCCAGCAGTTACTCGTCCGCAGCACCCCTCCACTTT.

The chain has TRBV2 and TRBJ2-1; TRBD2 aligns across 8 bases. Germline CDR1 reads SNHLY; CDR2 reads FYNNEI. CDR3 size: 16 residues. V lost 5 bases, J lost 9 bases, and 15 bases stayed unmatched. CDR3 DNA: TGTGCCAGCAGTCACACTCCAACGGGGGGGCGAGGTGAGCAGTTCTTC. Residues: CASSHTPTGGRGEQFF.

This clone was observed a handful of times. V is TRBV5-1 and J is TRBJ2-1; D possibly corresponds to TRBD2 (5 bases). The CDR3 is 14 amino acids. V was shortened by 3 bases and J by 3 bases, with 10 bases between the two germline ends. The V gene's germline CDR1 is SGHRS and CDR2 YFSETQ. The CDR3 DNA reads TGCGCCAGCAGCTCCTCGAGCGGCTACAATGAGCAGTTCTTC. Translated: CASSSSSGYNEQFF.

The table lists this clone with a few counts. This chain links TRBV18 with TRBJ1-5, with TRBD1 matching 8 bases. The trim removed 4 bases at V and 0 bases at J, leaving 8 bases unmatched. Germline V lookup: CDR1 KGHSH, CDR2 LQKENI. The CDR3 spans 17 residues. The CDR3 region has the DNA TGTGCCAGCTCACAAAGCGGACAGGGCCATAGCAATCAGCCCCAGCATTTT. It yields the protein CASSQSGQGHSNQPQHF.

With respect to this clone: A read error may produce the germline difference seen at one junction end. The chain carries TRBV30 and TRBJ2-7; D tentatively reads TRBD1 or TRBD2 (5 bases each). This CDR3 spans 14 amino acids. Germline CDR1 and CDR2: GTSNPN and SVGIG (reference sequence). The chain's CDR3 is CAWSVFGTSNEQYF. The CDR3 bases are TGTGCCTGGAGTGTTTTTGGGACCTCCAACGAGCAGTACTTC. Using reference TRBV30 and TRBJ2-7 for the parts outside the CDR3, the full variable domain is SQTIHQWPATLVQPVGSPLSLECTVEGTSNPNLYWYRQAAGRGLQLLFYSVGIGQISSEVPQNLSASRPQDRQFILSSKKLLLSDSGFYLCAWSVFGTSNEQYFGPGTRLTVT.

The sample holds one count of this clone. The rearrangement joins TRBV29-1 to TRBJ1-2; no clear D gene. CDR3 length equals 11 residues. With 4 bases removed from V and 5 bases from J, the gap between germline ends came to 8 bases. From germline, CDR1 is SQVTM and CDR2 ANQGSEA. The CDR3 DNA reads TGCAGCGTTGGGGCGCGGTATGGCTACACCTTC. Translation: CSVGARYGYTF.

This chain links TRBV6-6 with TRBJ1-3; D gene unclear. Trimming removed 6 bases at V and 7 bases at J, with 19 bases between. This CDR3 is built from 15 residues. Germline loops: CDR1 MNHNY, CDR2 SVGAGI (reference sequence). Here the CDR3 reads CASSPGGVFINTIYF. CDR3 nucleotides: TGTGCCAGCAGCCCCGGTGGGGTGTTTATTAACACCATATATTTT.

V gene TRBV28 combines with J gene TRBJ1-4; D gene unclear. The CDR3 has 15 amino acids. Germline V gene lookup returns CDR1 MDHEN and CDR2 SYDVKM. The ends were cut back, 3 bases at V and 5 bases at J, with 13 bases in the middle. The DNA of the CDR3 is TGTGCCAGCAGTTTTACGAGGGTACGGAATGAAAAACTGTTTTTT. Translation: CASSFTRVRNEKLFF.

This clone appeared once. The chain carries TRBV4-3 and TRBJ1-6, with D hard to call. Germline lookup yields CDR1 LGHNA and CDR2 YSLEER. The CDR3 is 15 amino acids. V gave up 1 base and J gave up 7 bases, with 11 bases separating them. The CDR3 DNA reads as TGCGCCAGCAGCCAAGTACGAGGTGAGAATTCACCCCTCCACTTT. Residues: CASSQVRGENSPLHF.

The J gene is TRBJ2-7, the V gene TRBV5-8; a weak D match, TRBD2 (6 bases). CDR1 SGHTS and CDR2 YDEGEE come from the germline V gene. Trimming stripped 4 bases from V and 0 bases from J, with 11 bases between. This CDR3 comprises 14 residues. The CDR3 region has the DNA TGTGCCAGCAGCCCTTTAGCGGACTCCTACGAGCAGTACTTC. It encodes CASSPLADSYEQYF. The complete variable domain, with remaining parts taken from reference TRBV5-8 and TRBJ2-7, reads EAGVTQSPTHLIKTRGQQATLRCSPISGHTSVYWYQQALGLGLQFLLWYDEGEERNRGNFPPRFSGRQFPNYSSELNVNALELEDSALYLCASSPLADSYEQYFGPGTRLTVT.

This clone has only a few counts. This chain joins TRBV5-1 and TRBJ2-7; 7 bases line up with TRBD1. V was clipped by 0 bases and J by 3 bases; unmatched bases: 15. CDR1 is SGHRS, CDR2 YFSETQ, per germline. The CDR3 has 18 amino acids. The CDR3 nucleotides are TGCGCCAGCAGCTTGGATCCCCTGACAGGGCGATCCTTCTACGAGCAGTACTTC. Translating it yields CASSLDPLTGRSFYEQYF.

The chain uses TRBV7-9 and TRBJ1-3, with no clear D. This CDR3 is 14 amino acids long. Germline loops: CDR1 SEHNR, CDR2 FQNEAQ (reference sequence). The V gene lost 2 bases and the J gene lost 0 bases, with 5 bases spanning the gap. The CDR3 sequence is CASSLPASGNTIYF. The CDR3 DNA reads TGTGCCAGCAGCTTACCGGCCTCTGGAAACACCATATATTTT. Complete variable domain (other parts from reference TRBV7-9 and TRBJ1-3): DTGVSQNPRHKITKRGQNVTFRCDPISEHNRLYWYRQTLGQGPEFLTYFQNEAQLEKSRLLSDRFSAERPKGSFSTLEIQRTEQGDSAMYLCASSLPASGNTIYFGEGSWLTVV.

The V and J genes are TRBV18 and TRBJ2-2; tentatively, D is TRBD1 (6 bases). The CDR3 consists of 13 residues. CDR1 is KGHSH, CDR2 LQKENI, per germline. V was cut by 6 bases and J by 6 bases, with 11 bases left in between. The CDR3 region is CASSFDRPGELFF. In nucleotides, the CDR3 is TGTGCCAGCTCTTTTGACAGGCCCGGGGAGCTGTTTTTT.

This chain joins TRBV6-1 and TRBJ2-1, with D maybe TRBD1 (5 bases). The CDR3 is 17 residues long. Germline V gene data show CDR1 as MNHNS and CDR2 as SASEGT. Trimming pared 4 bases from V and 6 bases from J, leaving 22 bases between. The CDR3 sequence is CASSAFLRTEQGNEQFF. In DNA, the CDR3 is TGTGCCAGCAGTGCCTTTCTTAGGACGGAGCAGGGCAATGAGCAGTTCTTC.

V usage is TRBV7-6 and J usage is TRBJ1-2, with 9 bases aligning to TRBD1. There are 14 residues in the CDR3. Trimming cost V 5 bases and J 5 bases; bases outside gene matches: 6. Germline CDR1 reads SGHVS; CDR2 reads FNYEAQ. CDR3 nucleotide sequence: TGTGCCAGCAGCGGGTCCGGGACAGGGTATGGCTACACCTTC. Its protein product is CASSGSGTGYGYTF.